This T cell receptor beta chain derives from a study of cytomegalovirus exposure and HLA in healthy donors. Both 60 Vbeta primers and 13 Jbeta primers went into the PCR. Profiled with immunoSEQ multiplex PCR; TCRdb holds only in-frame clones, not every one. This table has about 120,000 clones, around 74% appearing once. The CDR3 totals 14 residues. Trimming took 4 bases from V and 2 from J, leaving 10 bases between them. Germline V gene data show CDR1 as SGHRS and CDR2 as YFSETQ. This clone was counted only a few times. Sample: PBMCs. The source is a man aged 60 to 75 in good health and CMV-seropositive. The chain couples TRBV5-1 to TRBJ1-3; tentatively, D is TRBD1 (5 bases). The DNA of the CDR3 is TGCGCCAGCAGCCCCCCAGGGCCTGGAAACACCATATATTTT. Encoded protein: CASSPPGPGNTIYF.